This TCR beta chain was obtained from a study of cytomegalovirus exposure and HLA in healthy donors. Study summary: Earlier work reported around 110 million unique TCR beta sequences from approximately 180 million T cells.

There are 12 residues in the CDR3. Germline V gives CDR1 LNHDA, CDR2 SQIVND (reference sequence). The V end was cut by 7 bases, the J end by 5 bases, with 11 bases between. PCR was performed using 60 Vbeta and 13 Jbeta primers. Repertoires were generated with immunoSEQ multiplex PCR, while TCRdb's copy carries only in-frame clones and drops some. The table has about 130,000 clones, roughly 79% seen once. The sample holds one count of this clone. The chain recombines TRBV19 with TRBJ1-2; D is possibly TRBD1 (6 bases). The TCR was taken from a woman aged 45-60 years in good health and CMV-seronegative. The sample was PBMCs. The CDR3 DNA reads as TGTGCCAGTACCCGGACAGCATATGGCTACACCTTC. Translated: CASTRTAYGYTF.